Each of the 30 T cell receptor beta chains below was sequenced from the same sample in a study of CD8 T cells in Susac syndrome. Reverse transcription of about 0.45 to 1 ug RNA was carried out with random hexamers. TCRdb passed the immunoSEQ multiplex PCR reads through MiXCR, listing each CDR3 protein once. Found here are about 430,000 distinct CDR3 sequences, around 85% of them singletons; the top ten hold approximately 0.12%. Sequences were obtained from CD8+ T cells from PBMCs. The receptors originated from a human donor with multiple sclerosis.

The CDR3 region is CASSLFREAQEGYEQYF. The CDR3 nucleotides read TGTGCCAGCAGCCTATTCCGGGAGGCCCAAGAAGGGTACGAGCAGTACTTC. The V call is TRBV7-9, the J call TRBJ2-7; 7 nucleotides match TRBD2. Trimming cost V 5 bases and J 4 bases; bases outside gene matches: 17. The CDR3 contains 17 residues. The germline V gene encodes CDR1 SEHNR and CDR2 FQNEAQ (reference sequence).

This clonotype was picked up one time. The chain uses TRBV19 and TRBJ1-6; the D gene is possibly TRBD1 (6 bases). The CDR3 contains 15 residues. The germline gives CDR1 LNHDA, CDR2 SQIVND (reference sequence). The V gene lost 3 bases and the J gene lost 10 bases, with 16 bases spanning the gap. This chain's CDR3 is CASSIIGQGYSPLHF. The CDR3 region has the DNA TGTGCCAGTAGTATTATTGGGCAGGGGTACTCACCCCTCCACTTT.

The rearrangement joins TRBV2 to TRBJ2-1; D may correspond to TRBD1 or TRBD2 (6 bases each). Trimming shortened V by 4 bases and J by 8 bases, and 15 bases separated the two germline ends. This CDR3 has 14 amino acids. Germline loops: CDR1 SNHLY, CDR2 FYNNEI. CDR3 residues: CASSAPGEDYEQFF. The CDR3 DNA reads TGTGCCAGCAGTGCTCCAGGGGAGGACTATGAGCAGTTCTTC.

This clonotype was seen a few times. CDR3 sequence: CASSPTGAGDSHEQYF. The CDR3 DNA reads TGTGCCAGCAGCCCAACAGGGGCGGGGGACAGCCACGAGCAGTACTTC. The rearrangement uses TRBV5-4 and TRBJ2-7; possibly TRBD1 or TRBD2 for D (7 bases each). Trimming shortened V by 4 bases and J by 5 bases, and 22 bases separated the two germline ends. The CDR3 has 16 amino acids. Germline assignment: CDR1 SGHNT and CDR2 YYREEE (reference sequence).

This CDR3 reads CAWMEGTGLSTEAFF. The CDR3 DNA is TGTGCCTGGATGGAGGGGACCGGCCTGAGCACTGAAGCTTTCTTT. The genes are TRBV30 and TRBJ1-1, with a possible D match to TRBD1 (5 bases). The ends were cut back, 4 bases at V and 4 bases at J, with 19 bases in the middle. Germline lookup yields CDR1 GTSNPN and CDR2 SVGIG (reference sequence). This CDR3 comprises 15 residues.

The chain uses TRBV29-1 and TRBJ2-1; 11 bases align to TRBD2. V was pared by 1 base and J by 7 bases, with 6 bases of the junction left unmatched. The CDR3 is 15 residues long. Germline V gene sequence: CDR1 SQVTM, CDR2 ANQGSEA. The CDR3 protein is CSVEGTSGSVNEQFF. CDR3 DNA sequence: TGCAGCGTTGAAGGTACTAGCGGGAGTGTAAATGAGCAGTTCTTC.

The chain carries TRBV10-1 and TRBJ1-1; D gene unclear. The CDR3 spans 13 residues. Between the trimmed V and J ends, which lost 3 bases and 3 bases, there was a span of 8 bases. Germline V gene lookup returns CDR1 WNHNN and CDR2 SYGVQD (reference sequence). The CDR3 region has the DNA TGCGCCAGCAGTGAAGACGTGGACACTGAAGCTTTCTTT. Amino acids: CASSEDVDTEAFF.

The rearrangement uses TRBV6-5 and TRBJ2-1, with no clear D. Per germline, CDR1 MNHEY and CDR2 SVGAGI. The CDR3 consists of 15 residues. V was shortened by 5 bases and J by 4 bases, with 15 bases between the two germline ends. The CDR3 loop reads CASSLTLTLYNEQFF. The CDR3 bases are TGTGCCAGCAGTCTGACTCTCACATTATACAATGAGCAGTTCTTC.

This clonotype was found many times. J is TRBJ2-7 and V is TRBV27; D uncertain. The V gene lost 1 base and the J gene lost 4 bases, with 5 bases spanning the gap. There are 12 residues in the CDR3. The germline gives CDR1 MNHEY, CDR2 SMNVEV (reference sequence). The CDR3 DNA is TGTGCCAGCAGTTTATTGGGTTACGAGCAGTACTTC. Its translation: CASSLLGYEQYF.

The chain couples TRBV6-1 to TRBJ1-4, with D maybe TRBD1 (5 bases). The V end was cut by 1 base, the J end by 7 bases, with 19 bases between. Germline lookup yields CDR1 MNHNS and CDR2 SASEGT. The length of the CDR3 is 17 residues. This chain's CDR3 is CASSEVGKGEIGEKLFF. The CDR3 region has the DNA TGTGCCAGCAGTGAAGTTGGGAAAGGGGAGATCGGTGAAAAACTGTTTTTT.

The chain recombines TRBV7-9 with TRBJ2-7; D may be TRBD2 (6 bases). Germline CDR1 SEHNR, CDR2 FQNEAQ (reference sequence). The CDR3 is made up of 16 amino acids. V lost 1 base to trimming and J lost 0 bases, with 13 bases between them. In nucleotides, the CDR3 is TGTGCCAGCAGCTTAGTGGGGGGACTCCTCTCCTACGAGCAGTACTTC. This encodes CASSLVGGLLSYEQYF.

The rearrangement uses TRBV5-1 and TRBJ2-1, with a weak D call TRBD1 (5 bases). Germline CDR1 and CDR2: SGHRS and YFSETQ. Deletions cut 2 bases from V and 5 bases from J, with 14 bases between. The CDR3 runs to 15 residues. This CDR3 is CASSLARVSNNEQFF. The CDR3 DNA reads TGCGCCAGCAGCTTAGCCAGGGTTTCGAACAATGAGCAGTTCTTC.

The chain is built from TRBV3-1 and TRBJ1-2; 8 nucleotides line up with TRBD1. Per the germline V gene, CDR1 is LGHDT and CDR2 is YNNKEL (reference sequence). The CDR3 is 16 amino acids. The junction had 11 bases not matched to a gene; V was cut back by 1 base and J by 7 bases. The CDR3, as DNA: TGTGCCAGCAGCCAAGTGGCGAACAGGGGGGGATGTGGCTACACCTTC. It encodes CASSQVANRGGCGYTF.

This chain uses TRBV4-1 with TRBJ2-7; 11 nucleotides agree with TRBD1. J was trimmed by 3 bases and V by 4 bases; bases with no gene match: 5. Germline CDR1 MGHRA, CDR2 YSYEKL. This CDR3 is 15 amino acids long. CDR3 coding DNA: TGCGCCAGCAGCCCTCGGGACAGGGGGAACTACGAGCAGTACTTC. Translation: CASSPRDRGNYEQYF.

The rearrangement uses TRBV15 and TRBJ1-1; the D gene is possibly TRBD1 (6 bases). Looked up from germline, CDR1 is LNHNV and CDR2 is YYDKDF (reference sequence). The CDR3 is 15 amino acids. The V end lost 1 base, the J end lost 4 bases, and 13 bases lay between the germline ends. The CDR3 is CATSRGLQGSTEAFF. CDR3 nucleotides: TGTGCCACCAGCAGAGGTTTGCAGGGGAGCACTGAAGCTTTCTTT.

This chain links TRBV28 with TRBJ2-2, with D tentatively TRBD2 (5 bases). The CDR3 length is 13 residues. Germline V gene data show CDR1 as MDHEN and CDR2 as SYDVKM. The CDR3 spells CASAPERTGELFF. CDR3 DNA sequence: TGTGCAAGCGCCCCGGAGCGGACCGGGGAGCTGTTTTTT. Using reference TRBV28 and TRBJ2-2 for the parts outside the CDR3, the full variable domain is DVKVTQSSRYLVKRTGEKVFLECVQDMDHENMFWYRQDPGLGLRLIYFSYDVKMKEKGDIPEGYSVSREKKERFSLILESASTNQTSMYLCASAPERTGELFFGEGSRLTVL.

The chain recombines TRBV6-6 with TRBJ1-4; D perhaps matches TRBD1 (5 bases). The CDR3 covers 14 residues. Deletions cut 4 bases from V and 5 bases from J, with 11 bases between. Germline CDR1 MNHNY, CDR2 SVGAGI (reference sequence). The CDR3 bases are TGTGCCAGCAGTTCCCTCGGGGGAAATGAAAAACTGTTTTTT. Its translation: CASSSLGGNEKLFF.

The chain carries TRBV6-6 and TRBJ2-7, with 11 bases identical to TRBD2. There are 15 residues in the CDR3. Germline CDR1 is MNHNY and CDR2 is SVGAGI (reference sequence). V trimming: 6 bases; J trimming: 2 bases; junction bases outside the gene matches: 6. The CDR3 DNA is TGTGCCAGCAGCCACCCGACTAGCGGGGCCTACGAGCAGTACTTC. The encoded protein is CASSHPTSGAYEQYF.

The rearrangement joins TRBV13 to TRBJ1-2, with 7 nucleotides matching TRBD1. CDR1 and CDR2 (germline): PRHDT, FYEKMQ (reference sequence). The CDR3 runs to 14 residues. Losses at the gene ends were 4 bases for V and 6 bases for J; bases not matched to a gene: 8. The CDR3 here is CASSYLQGKDGYTF. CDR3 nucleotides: TGTGCCAGCAGCTACCTACAGGGGAAGGATGGCTACACCTTC.

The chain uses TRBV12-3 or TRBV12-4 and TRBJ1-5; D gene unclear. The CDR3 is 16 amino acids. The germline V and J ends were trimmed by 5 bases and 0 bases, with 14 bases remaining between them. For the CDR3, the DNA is TGTGCCAGCAGTCCAGAAGACGGAGATAGCAATCAGCCCCAGCATTTT. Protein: CASSPEDGDSNQPQHF.

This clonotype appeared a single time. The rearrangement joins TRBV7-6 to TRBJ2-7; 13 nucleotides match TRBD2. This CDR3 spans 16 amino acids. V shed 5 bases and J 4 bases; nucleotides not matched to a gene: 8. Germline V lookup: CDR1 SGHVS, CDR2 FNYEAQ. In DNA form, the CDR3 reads TGTGCCAGCAGCCCAGAGGGACTAGCGGGGATGTACGAGCAGTACTTC. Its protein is CASSPEGLAGMYEQYF. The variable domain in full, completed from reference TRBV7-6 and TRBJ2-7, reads GAGVSQSPRYKVTKRGQDVALRCDPISGHVSLYWYRQALGQGPEFLTYFNYEAQQDKSGLPNDRFSAERPEGSISTLTIQRTEQRDSAMYRCASSPEGLAGMYEQYFGPGTRLTVT.

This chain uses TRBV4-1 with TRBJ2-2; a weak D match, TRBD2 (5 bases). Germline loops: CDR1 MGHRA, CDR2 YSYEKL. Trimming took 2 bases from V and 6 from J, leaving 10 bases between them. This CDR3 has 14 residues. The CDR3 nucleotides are TGCGCCAGCAGCCAATGGACTTCTCCCGGGGAGCTGTTTTTT. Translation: CASSQWTSPGELFF.

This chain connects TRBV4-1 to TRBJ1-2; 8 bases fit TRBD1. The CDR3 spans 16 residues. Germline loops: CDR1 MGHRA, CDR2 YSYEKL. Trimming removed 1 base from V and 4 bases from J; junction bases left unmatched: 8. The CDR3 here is CASSQVGGQGTYGYTF. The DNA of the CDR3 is TGCGCCAGCAGCCAAGTAGGAGGACAGGGCACCTATGGCTACACCTTC.

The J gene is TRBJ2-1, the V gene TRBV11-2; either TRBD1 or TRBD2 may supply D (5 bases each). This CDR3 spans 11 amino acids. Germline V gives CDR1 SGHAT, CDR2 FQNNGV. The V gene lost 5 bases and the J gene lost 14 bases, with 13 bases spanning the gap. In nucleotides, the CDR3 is TGTGCCAGCAGCACGGGACGGAGCGAGTTCTTC. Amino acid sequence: CASSTGRSEFF. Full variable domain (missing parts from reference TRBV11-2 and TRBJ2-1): EAGVAQSPRYKIIEKRQSVAFWCNPISGHATLYWYQQILGQGPKLLIQFQNNGVVDDSQLPKDRFSAERLKGVDSTLKIQPAKLEDSAVYLCASSTGRSEFFGPGTRLTVL.

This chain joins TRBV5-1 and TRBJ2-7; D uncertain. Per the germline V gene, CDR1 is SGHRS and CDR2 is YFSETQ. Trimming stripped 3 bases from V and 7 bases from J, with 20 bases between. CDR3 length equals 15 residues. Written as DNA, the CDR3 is TGCGCCAGCAGCTGGATAGGACCGAGCTTCCCGGAGCAGTACTTC. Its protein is CASSWIGPSFPEQYF. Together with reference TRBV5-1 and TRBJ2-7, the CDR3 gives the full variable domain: KAGVTQTPRYLIKTRGQQVTLSCSPISGHRSVSWYQQTPGQGLQFLFEYFSETQRNKGNFPGRFSGRQFSNSRSEMNVSTLELGDSALYLCASSWIGPSFPEQYFGPGTRLTVT.

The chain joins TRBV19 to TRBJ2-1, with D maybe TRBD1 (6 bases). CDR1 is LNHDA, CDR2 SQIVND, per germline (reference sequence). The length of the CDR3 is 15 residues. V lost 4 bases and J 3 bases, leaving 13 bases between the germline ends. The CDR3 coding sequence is TGTGCCAGTAGTACCTCACAGGGAAACTACAATGAGCAGTTCTTC. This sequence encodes CASSTSQGNYNEQFF.

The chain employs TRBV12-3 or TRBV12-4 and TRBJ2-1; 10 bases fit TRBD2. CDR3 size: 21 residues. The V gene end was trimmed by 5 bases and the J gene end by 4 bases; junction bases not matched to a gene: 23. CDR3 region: CASSHFGSTSGSSRLYNEQFF. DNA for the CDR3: TGTGCCAGCAGTCATTTTGGTTCGACTAGCGGGTCTAGCCGCCTATACAATGAGCAGTTCTTC.

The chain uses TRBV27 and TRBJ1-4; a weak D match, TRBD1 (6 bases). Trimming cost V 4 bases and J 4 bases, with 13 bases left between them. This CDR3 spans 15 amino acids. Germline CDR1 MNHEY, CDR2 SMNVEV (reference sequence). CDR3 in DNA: TGTGCCAGCAGTTCCTTCAGGGGAGGTAATGAAAAACTGTTTTTT. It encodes CASSSFRGGNEKLFF.

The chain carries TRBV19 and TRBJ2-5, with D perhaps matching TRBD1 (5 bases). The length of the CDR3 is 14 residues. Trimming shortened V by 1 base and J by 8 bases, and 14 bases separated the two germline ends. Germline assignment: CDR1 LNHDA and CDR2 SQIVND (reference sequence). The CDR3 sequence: CASSIARGGQTQYF. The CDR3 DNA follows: TGTGCCAGTAGTATAGCAAGGGGTGGGCAAACCCAGTACTTC.

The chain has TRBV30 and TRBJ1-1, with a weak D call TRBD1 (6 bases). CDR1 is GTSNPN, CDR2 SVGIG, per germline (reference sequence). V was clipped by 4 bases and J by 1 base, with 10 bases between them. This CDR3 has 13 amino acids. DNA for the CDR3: TGTGCCTGGACTCGGGACACGAACACTGAAGCTTTCTTT. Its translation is CAWTRDTNTEAFF.